This T cell receptor beta chain was found in a study of blood T cell repertoires in COVID-19. The protocol was immunoSEQ multiplex PCR, while the TCRdb copy is restricted to in-frame clones and leaves out a portion. The repertoire consists of more than 350,000 clones, with 85% to 90% occurring once and the leading ten covering roughly a tenth. Comments on this clone: This specimen includes other DNA sequences encoding the same CDR3.

The sample consisted of PBMCs or T cells enriched from blood (not recorded which). The origin of this receptor is a woman in her 50s who had recovered from COVID-19.

The CDR3 DNA reads TGTGCCAGTAGTCTATACGGCTACACCTTC. Translated, it gives CASSLYGYTF. This rearrangement joins TRBV19 to TRBJ1-2, with D uncertain. The germline V gene encodes CDR1 LNHDA and CDR2 SQIVND (reference sequence). This CDR3 region has 10 residues. The V and J ends lost 5 bases and 8 bases respectively, with 6 bases between them.